Each of the 5 T cell receptor beta chains below was sequenced from the same sample in a study of CD8+ T cells in alopecia areata. It was cDNA, reverse transcribed from extracted RNA, that served as the sequencing template. This table comes from immunoSEQ multiplex PCR, and its TCRdb copy is limited to in-frame clones, with some not included. The sample gives 90,000 to 130,000 clones, 55% to 60% of which show up once; roughly 25% is in the top ten. Material: NKG2D-low CD8+ T cells sorted from blood. Every receptor here comes from a human donor with alopecia areata.

This rearrangement joins TRBV7-9 to TRBJ2-3, with D perhaps matching TRBD2 (5 bases). This CDR3 has 14 amino acids. The germline CDR1 and CDR2 sequences are SEHNR and FQNEAQ (reference sequence). The V end was cut by 1 base, the J end by 4 bases, with 9 bases between. The CDR3 loop reads CASSLVSGADTQYF. In nucleotides, the CDR3 is TGTGCCAGCAGCTTAGTGTCCGGGGCAGATACGCAGTATTTT.

In its sample, this clone was seen a few times. The chain joins TRBV28 to TRBJ2-1; perhaps D is TRBD1 or TRBD2 (5 bases each). Germline V gene lookup returns CDR1 MDHEN and CDR2 SYDVKM. Deletions cut 3 bases from V and 10 bases from J, with 16 bases between. This CDR3 comprises 14 residues. The CDR3 bases are TGTGCCAGCAGTTTCTCAGGGACCCAACTCGAGCAGTTCTTC. Protein product: CASSFSGTQLEQFF.

The sample holds a few counts of this clone. The chain is built from TRBV7-9 and TRBJ2-1; D is perhaps TRBD1 (6 bases). The CDR3 has 14 amino acids. V dropped 3 bases and J dropped 4 bases, with 10 bases sitting between them. The germline V gene encodes CDR1 SEHNR and CDR2 FQNEAQ (reference sequence). The CDR3 region has the DNA TGTGCCAGCAGCTTCACAGGGTTGTACAATGAGCAGTTCTTC. As protein: CASSFTGLYNEQFF.

The chain combines TRBV7-3 with TRBJ2-3; 10 nucleotides match TRBD1. This CDR3 has 15 amino acids. V shed 4 bases, J shed 6 bases, and the junction held 7 bases outside the gene matches. CDR1 and CDR2 (germline): SGHTA, FQGTGA. The CDR3 DNA reads TGTGCCAGCAGCTCGACAGGGGGCATCGCGGATACGCAGTATTTT. Its protein product is CASSSTGGIADTQYF.

The J gene is TRBJ2-1, the V gene TRBV2; D is possibly TRBD2 (6 bases). In germline, CDR1 is SNHLY, CDR2 FYNNEI. CDR3 size: 14 residues. Between the trimmed V and J ends, which lost 0 bases and 8 bases, there was a span of 11 bases. CDR3 in DNA: TGTGCCAGCAGTGAAGCTCAAACTAGCTATGAGCAGTTCTTC. This sequence encodes CASSEAQTSYEQFF.